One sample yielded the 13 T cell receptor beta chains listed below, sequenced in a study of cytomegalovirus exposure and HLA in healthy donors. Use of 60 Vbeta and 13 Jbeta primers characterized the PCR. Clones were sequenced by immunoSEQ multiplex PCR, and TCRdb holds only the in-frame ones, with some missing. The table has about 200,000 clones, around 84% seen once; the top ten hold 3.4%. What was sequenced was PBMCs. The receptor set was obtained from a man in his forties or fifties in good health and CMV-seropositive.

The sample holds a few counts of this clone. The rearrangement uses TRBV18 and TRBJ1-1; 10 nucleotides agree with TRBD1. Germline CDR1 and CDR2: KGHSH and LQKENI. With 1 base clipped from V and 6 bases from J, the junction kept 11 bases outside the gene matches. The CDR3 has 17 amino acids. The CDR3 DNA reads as TGTGCCAGCTCACCACGGGGAGGCCCGGGGACAGGGGCTGAAGCTTTCTTT. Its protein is CASSPRGGPGTGAEAFF.

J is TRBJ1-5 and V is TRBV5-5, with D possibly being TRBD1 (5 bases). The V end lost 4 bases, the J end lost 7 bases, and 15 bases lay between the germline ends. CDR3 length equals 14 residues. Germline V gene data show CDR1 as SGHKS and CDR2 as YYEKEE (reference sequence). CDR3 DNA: TGTGCCAGCAGCGAAGACAGTAACGGGCAGCCCCAGCATTTT. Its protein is CASSEDSNGQPQHF.

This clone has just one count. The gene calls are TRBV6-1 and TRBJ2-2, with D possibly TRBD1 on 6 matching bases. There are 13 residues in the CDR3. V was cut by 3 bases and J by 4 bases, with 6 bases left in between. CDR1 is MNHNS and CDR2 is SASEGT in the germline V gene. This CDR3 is CASSDRGTGELFF. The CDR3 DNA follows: TGTGCCAGCAGTGACAGGGGCACCGGGGAGCTGTTTTTT.

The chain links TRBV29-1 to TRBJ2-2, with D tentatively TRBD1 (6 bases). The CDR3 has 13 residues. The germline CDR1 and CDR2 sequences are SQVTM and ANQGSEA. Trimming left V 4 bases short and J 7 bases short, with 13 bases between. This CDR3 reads CSVGQDTNGELFF. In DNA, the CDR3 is TGCAGCGTTGGACAGGACACCAACGGGGAGCTGTTTTTT.

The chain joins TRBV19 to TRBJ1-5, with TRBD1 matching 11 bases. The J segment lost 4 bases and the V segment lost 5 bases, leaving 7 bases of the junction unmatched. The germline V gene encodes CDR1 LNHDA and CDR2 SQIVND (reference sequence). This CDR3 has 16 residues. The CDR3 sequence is CASSLGQGVWNQPQHF. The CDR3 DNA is TGTGCCAGTAGTCTGGGACAGGGGGTATGGAATCAGCCCCAGCATTTT.

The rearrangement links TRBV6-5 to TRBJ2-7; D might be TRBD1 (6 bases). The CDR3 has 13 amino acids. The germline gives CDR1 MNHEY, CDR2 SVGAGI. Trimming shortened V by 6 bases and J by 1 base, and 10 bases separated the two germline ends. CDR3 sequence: CASSRGQSYEQYF. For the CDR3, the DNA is TGTGCCAGCAGCCGAGGACAGTCCTACGAGCAGTACTTC.

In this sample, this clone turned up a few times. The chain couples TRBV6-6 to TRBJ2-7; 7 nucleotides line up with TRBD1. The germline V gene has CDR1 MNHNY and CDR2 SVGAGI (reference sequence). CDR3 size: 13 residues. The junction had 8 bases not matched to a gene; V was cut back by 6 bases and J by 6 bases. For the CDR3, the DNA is TGTGCCAGCAGCTCGGGACAGTACAGCGAGCAGTACTTC. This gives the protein CASSSGQYSEQYF.

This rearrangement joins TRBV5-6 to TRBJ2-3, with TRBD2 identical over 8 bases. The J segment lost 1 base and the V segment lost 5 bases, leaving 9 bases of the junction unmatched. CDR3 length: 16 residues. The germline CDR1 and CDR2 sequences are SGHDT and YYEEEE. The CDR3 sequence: CASSSGAGGGTDTQYF. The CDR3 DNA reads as TGTGCCAGCAGTTCGGGTGCGGGAGGAGGCACAGATACGCAGTATTTT.

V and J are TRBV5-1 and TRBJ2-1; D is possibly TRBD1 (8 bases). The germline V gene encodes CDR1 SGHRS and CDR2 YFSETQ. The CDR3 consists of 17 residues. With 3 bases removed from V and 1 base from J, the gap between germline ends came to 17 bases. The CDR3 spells CASSSTNRGGSYNEQFF. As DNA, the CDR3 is TGCGCCAGCAGCTCAACCAACAGGGGGGGGTCCTACAATGAGCAGTTCTTC.

CDR3 DNA: TGCGCCAGCAGCTTGGGAGACAGAACGCCCCTCCACTTT. Translated, it gives CASSLGDRTPLHF. The J gene is TRBJ1-6, the V gene TRBV5-1; TRBD1 is a possible D gene (5 bases). Trimming stripped 0 bases from V and 13 bases from J, with 11 bases between. The V gene's germline CDR1 is SGHRS and CDR2 YFSETQ. The CDR3 sequence is 13 residues long.

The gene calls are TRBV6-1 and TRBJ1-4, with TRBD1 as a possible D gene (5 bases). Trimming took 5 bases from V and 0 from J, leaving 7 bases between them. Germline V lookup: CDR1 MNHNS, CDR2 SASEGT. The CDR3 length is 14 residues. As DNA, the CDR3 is TGTGCCAGCAGTCTGACAGCAACTAATGAAAAACTGTTTTTT. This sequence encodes CASSLTATNEKLFF.

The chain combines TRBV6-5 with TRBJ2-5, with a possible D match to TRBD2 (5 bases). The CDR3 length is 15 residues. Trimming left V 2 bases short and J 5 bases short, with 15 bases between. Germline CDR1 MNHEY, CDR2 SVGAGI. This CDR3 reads CASSYAGDHRETQYF. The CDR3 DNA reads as TGTGCCAGCAGTTACGCCGGGGATCACCGGGAGACCCAGTACTTC.

This CDR3 reads CASSPRGSYGYTF. DNA of the CDR3: TGTGCCAGCAGTCCGCGGGGATCCTATGGCTACACCTTC. The V call is TRBV6-1, the J call TRBJ1-2; the D is unclear. This CDR3 has 13 residues. CDR1 MNHNS and CDR2 SASEGT come from the germline V gene. V was cut by 5 bases and J by 4 bases, with 11 bases left in between.